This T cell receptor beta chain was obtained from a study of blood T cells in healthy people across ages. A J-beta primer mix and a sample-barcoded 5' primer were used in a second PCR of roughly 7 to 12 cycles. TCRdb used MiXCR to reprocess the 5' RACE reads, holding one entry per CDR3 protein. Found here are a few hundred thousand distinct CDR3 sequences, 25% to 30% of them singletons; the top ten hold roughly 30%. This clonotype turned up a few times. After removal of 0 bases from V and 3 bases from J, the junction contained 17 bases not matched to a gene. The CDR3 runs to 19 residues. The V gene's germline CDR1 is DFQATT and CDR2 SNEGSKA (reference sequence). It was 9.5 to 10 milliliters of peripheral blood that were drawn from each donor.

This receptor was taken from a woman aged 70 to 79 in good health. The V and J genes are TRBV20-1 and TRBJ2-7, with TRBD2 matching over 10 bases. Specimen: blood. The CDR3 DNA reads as TGCAGTGCTAGAGACAAGAAGGCACCCGGGACTAGCGTTAACTACGAGCAGTACTTC. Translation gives CSARDKKAPGTSVNYEQYF.